This T cell receptor (beta chain) was recovered during a study of beta chain features in type 1 diabetes. This clone came up a few times. The target antigen is unknown. Germline lookup yields CDR1 MGHRA and CDR2 YSYEKL. CDR3 length: 16 residues. V dropped 0 bases and J dropped 1 base, with 12 bases sitting between them. Study findings and constraints: TCRB CDR3s were moderately but significantly shorter in Type 1 diabetes patients in all four CD4+ subsets.

Since all of the isolated RNA was reverse transcribed, expressed TCRB transcripts were what got sequenced. Method: immunoSEQ multiplex PCR; TCRdb's copy keeps in-frame clones and lacks some. This sample has roughly 300,000 clones, with about a tenth found just once. The chain recombines TRBV4-1 with TRBJ1-2; possibly TRBD1 for D (5 bases). Sequencing used central memory CD4+ T cells from blood. The sequence was obtained from a man aged 25 to 45 with type 1 diabetes. Here the CDR3 reads CASSQEGRGVNYGYTF. The CDR3 DNA follows: TGCGCCAGCAGCCAAGAAGGCCGGGGGGTTAACTATGGCTACACCTTC.